The rows below give T cell receptor beta chains drawn from one sample of a study of blood T cell repertoires in COVID-19. Sequenced by immunoSEQ multiplex PCR; TCRdb stores in-frame clones only, minus some. Of roughly 250,000 clones in the sample, around 85% were seen once. The sample consisted of PBMCs or T cells enriched from blood (not recorded which). The receptors were sampled from a woman in her 50s who had recovered from COVID-19. Both conserved end residues are part of each CDR3. The D gene is left open where the match is weak. Clone size is given for some rows only: seen once, a few or many times, or a class if the clone is expanded.

TRBJ2-3 - - TRBV2 CASSESLAQFTDTQYF TGTGCCAGCAGTGAGTCTCTGGCCCAGTTTACAGATACGCAGTATTTT
TRBJ1-5 - - TRBV12-5 CASGLDGPQHF TGTGCTAGTGGTTTGGACGGGCCCCAGCATTTT
TRBJ1-2 - - TRBV12-3/TRBV12-4 CASSYVRNYGYTF TGTGCCAGCAGTTACGTCAGAAACTATGGCTACACCTTC
TRBJ2-2 TRBD2 - TRBV11-2 CASSLGGGPGLGGTGELFF TGTGCCAGCAGCTTAGGCGGGGGACCGGGACTAGGGGGCACCGGGGAGCTGTTTTTT
TRBJ2-7 - - TRBV27 CASSFSLRSRENYYEQYF TGTGCCAGCAGTTTTTCGCTCCGATCAAGGGAGAACTACTACGAGCAGTACTTC
TRBJ2-3 TRBD1 few TRBV7-3 CASSLRTGGIRTDTQYF TGTGCCAGCAGCCTCAGGACAGGGGGTATCCGCACAGATACGCAGTATTTT
TRBJ1-5 - - TRBV28 CASKTRVQPQHF TGTGCCAGCAAGACTCGGGTGCAGCCCCAGCATTTT
TRBJ2-1 TRBD2 - TRBV27 CASSPNPSGTWNEQFF TGTGCCAGCAGTCCTAACCCTAGCGGAACCTGGAATGAGCAGTTCTTC
TRBJ2-2 - - TRBV11-1 CASSFRREDTGELFF TGTGCCAGCAGCTTTCGCAGGGAGGACACCGGGGAGCTGTTTTTT
TRBJ2-1 - - TRBV25-1 CASSEFQEQFF TGTGCCAGCAGTGAATTCCAGGAGCAGTTCTTC
TRBJ2-7 TRBD1 - TRBV19 CASSILAGGIYEQYF TGTGCCAGTAGTATCTTGGCAGGGGGCATCTACGAGCAGTACTTC
TRBJ2-7 - - TRBV7-9 CASSAGNYSYEQYF TGTGCCAGCAGCGCGGGCAATTACTCCTACGAGCAGTACTTC
TRBJ2-7 TRBD1 - TRBV11-3 CASSLNGQGVSHEQYF TGTGCCAGCAGCTTAAACGGACAGGGGGTAAGCCACGAGCAGTACTTC
TRBJ2-1 - - TRBV21-1 CASSLFPGQGRSPLLGEQFF TGTGCCAGCAGCCTTTTTCCGGGACAGGGCCGTTCCCCTCTATTGGGTGAGCAGTTCTTC
TRBJ1-2 - - TRBV18 CASSPRGDWGYTF TGTGCCAGCTCACCACGGGGGGATTGGGGCTACACCTTC
TRBJ2-2 - - TRBV28 CASSLPQGNTGELFF TGTGCCAGCAGTTTGCCCCAGGGGAACACCGGGGAGCTGTTTTTT
TRBJ2-7 TRBD2 - TRBV18 CASSPRTGPGLASEQYF TGTGCCAGCTCACCACGGACGGGGCCTGGACTAGCGAGCGAGCAGTACTTC
TRBJ1-4 - - TRBV6-5 CASSYYATNEKLFF TGTGCCAGCAGTTATTATGCAACTAATGAAAAACTGTTTTTT
TRBJ1-6 TRBD1 once TRBV2 CASRGMTGINSPLHF TGTGCCAGCCGGGGAATGACAGGGATAAATTCACCCCTCCACTTT
TRBJ2-5 - - TRBV21-1 CASSKACRGQETQYF TGTGCCAGCAGCAAAGCTTGCCGAGGCCAAGAGACCCAGTACTTC
TRBJ1-1 - - TRBV6-4 CASSSTGNTEAFF TGTGCCAGCAGTTCGACTGGGAACACTGAAGCTTTCTTT
TRBJ2-1 TRBD2 - TRBV7-3 CASSLERGAYNEQFF TGTGCCAGCAGCTTAGAGCGGGGAGCCTACAATGAGCAGTTCTTC
TRBJ2-5 TRBD2 - TRBV7-6 CASSLSGRYQETQYF TGTGCCAGCAGCTTAAGCGGGAGATACCAAGAGACCCAGTACTTC
TRBJ2-7 TRBD2 - TRBV28 CASSSGGANYEQYF TGTGCCAGCAGTTCCGGGGGGGCAAACTACGAGCAGTACTTC
TRBJ2-7 TRBD1 - TRBV7-9 CASSRGTGGSDEQYF TGTGCCAGCAGCCGGGGGACAGGGGGGTCGGACGAGCAGTACTTC
TRBJ2-1 TRBD2 - TRBV11-2 CASSLEREGLYNEQFF TGTGCCAGCAGCTTAGAACGGGAGGGGCTCTACAATGAGCAGTTCTTC
TRBJ1-5 - - TRBV19 CASRGGGTQHF TGTGCCAGTAGAGGGGGGGGAACCCAGCATTTT
TRBJ1-4 - - TRBV5-6 CASSLMGQVNEKLFF TGTGCCAGCAGCTTGATGGGACAAGTAAATGAAAAACTGTTTTTT
TRBJ1-2 - - TRBV28 CASSFRGGNYGYTF TGTGCCAGCAGTTTTAGGGGGGGTAACTATGGCTACACCTTC
TRBJ1-2 - once TRBV7-9 CASSLSADYGYTF TGTGCCAGCAGCTTGAGTGCGGACTATGGCTACACCTTC
TRBJ1-5 - - TRBV5-1 CASSLAGGINQPQHF TGCGCCAGCAGCTTGGCCGGGGGTATAAATCAGCCCCAGCATTTT
TRBJ1-2 TRBD1 - TRBV9 CASSPQLMGDRGYGYTF TGTGCCAGCAGCCCTCAACTGATGGGAGACAGGGGCTATGGCTACACCTTC
TRBJ1-2 - - TRBV14 CASSQDLMAGYTF TGTGCCAGCAGCCAAGATCTTATGGCAGGCTACACCTTC
TRBJ2-7 - - TRBV11-2 CASSLGPGAYEQYF TGTGCCAGCAGCTTAGGTCCGGGGGCCTACGAGCAGTACTTC
TRBJ2-1 - - TRBV6-5 CASSSPRTIGYNEQFF TGTGCCAGCAGTTCCCCTCGGACAATTGGATACAATGAGCAGTTCTTC
TRBJ2-7 - - TRBV7-9 CASSHTEGYEQYF TGTGCCAGCAGCCATACGGAGGGTTACGAGCAGTACTTC